The 18 T cell receptor beta chains below come from one sample, sequenced in a study of cytomegalovirus exposure and HLA in healthy donors (dated by TCRdb to the late 2010s). The library was produced with the immunoSEQ multiplex PCR assay. The multiplex PCR relied on a mix of 60 forward primers for TCR Vbeta segments and 13 reverse primers for TCR Jbeta segments. Entries here come from immuneACCESS through TCRdb and include only in-frame sequences with V and J called. Some clones fail to appear in such tables; in the studies checked, an unresolved V gene covers under half of the shortfall, and the cause of the remainder is unknown. Within this sample are about 150,000 clones, with roughly three quarters of them counted one time only. Approximately 7.7% of the sample lies in the top ten. Sequencing was done on a sample of PBMCs. The receptors were gathered from a man in his thirties or forties in good health and CMV-seropositive.

This clone has just a few counts. The chain carries TRBV11-1 and TRBJ2-1; 9 bases are shared with TRBD1. Losses at the gene ends were 4 bases for V and 6 bases for J; bases not matched to a gene: 13. CDR3 length: 17 amino acids. Germline V gene sequence: CDR1 SGHAT, CDR2 FQDESV (reference sequence). The DNA for the CDR3 is TGTGCCAGCAGCTCCCGTGACCTAGGGACAGGGACCAATGAGCAGTTCTTC. It translates to CASSSRDLGTGTNEQFF.

This clone was detected once. The chain combines TRBV29-1 with TRBJ1-5; maybe TRBD1 (5 bases). The V end lost 4 bases, the J end lost 4 bases, and 11 bases lay between the germline ends. Germline CDR1 and CDR2: SQVTM and ANQGSEA. This CDR3 has 13 residues. As DNA, the CDR3 is TGCAGCGTTGTGTCGCAGGGAAATCAGCCCCAGCATTTT. It codes for CSVVSQGNQPQHF. Full variable domain (remainder filled in from reference TRBV29-1 and TRBJ1-5): SAVISQKPSRDICQRGTSLTIQCQVDSQVTMMFWYRQQPGQSLTLIATANQGSEATYESGFVIDKFPISRPNLTFSTLTVSNMSPEDSSIYLCSVVSQGNQPQHFGDGTRLSIL.

The chain employs TRBV10-3 and TRBJ1-2; D not resolved. The V end lost 6 bases, the J end lost 7 bases, and 15 bases lay between the germline ends. CDR1 ENHRY and CDR2 SYGVKD come from the germline V gene. This CDR3 spans 13 amino acids. The CDR3 loop is CAISGGQVFGYTF. CDR3 bases: TGTGCCATCAGCGGTGGGCAGGTATTTGGCTACACCTTC.

V gene TRBV7-6 combines with J gene TRBJ1-1, with D perhaps TRBD1 (6 bases). This CDR3 is built from 15 residues. Germline V CDR1 and CDR2: SGHVS, FNYEAQ. Deletions cut 3 bases from V and 1 base from J, with 12 bases between. The CDR3 loop reads CASSFGTGTNTEAFF. CDR3 DNA: TGTGCCAGCAGCTTCGGTACAGGGACGAACACTGAAGCTTTCTTT.

This chain joins TRBV6-6 and TRBJ2-7; 7 nucleotides agree with TRBD1. The CDR3 spans 14 residues. V dropped 5 bases and J dropped 2; count of bases not matched to a gene: 6. CDR1 MNHNY and CDR2 SVGAGI come from the germline V gene (reference sequence). DNA for the CDR3: TGTGCCAGCAGTAAAAATCAGGGGGCCTACGAGCAGTACTTC. It yields the protein CASSKNQGAYEQYF.

The chain links TRBV5-1 to TRBJ1-5; D possibly corresponds to TRBD1 (5 bases). V lost 2 bases and J lost 3, with 12 bases in between. The CDR3 length is 15 residues. CDR1 and CDR2 (germline): SGHRS, YFSETQ. The CDR3 DNA reads as TGCGCCAGCAGCTTAGGTACAGGCCTCAATCAGCCCCAGCATTTT. This gives the protein CASSLGTGLNQPQHF.

This sequence joins TRBV9 and TRBJ2-3, with D possibly TRBD1 on 5 matching bases. The CDR3 sequence is 14 residues long. V was clipped by 4 bases and J by 1 base, with 10 bases between them. Germline CDR1 is SGDLS and CDR2 is YYNGEE. The CDR3 protein is CASSSRQRTDTQYF. In DNA, the CDR3 is TGTGCCAGCAGCTCCCGACAGCGCACAGATACGCAGTATTTT.

V and J are TRBV30 and TRBJ2-3, with D possibly matching TRBD1 (5 bases). V gave up 3 bases and J gave up 1 base, with 11 bases separating them. The germline gives CDR1 GTSNPN, CDR2 SVGIG (reference sequence). The CDR3 has 14 residues. Here the CDR3 reads CAWRRGLGTDTQYF. CDR3 nucleotides: TGTGCCTGGAGAAGGGGTCTTGGCACAGATACGCAGTATTTT.

This chain links TRBV19 with TRBJ2-3; weak D call: TRBD1 (6 bases). V was pared by 3 bases and J by 4 bases, with 11 bases between. The germline V gene has CDR1 LNHDA and CDR2 SQIVND (reference sequence). This CDR3 has 14 residues. The CDR3 loop reads CASSITGSSDTQYF. The DNA for the CDR3 is TGTGCCAGTAGTATCACAGGGAGCTCAGATACGCAGTATTTT.

The chain uses TRBV25-1 and TRBJ2-7; TRBD1 is a possible D gene (6 bases). V lost 8 bases and J 0 bases, leaving 11 bases between the germline ends. This CDR3 is built from 13 residues. Per the germline V gene, CDR1 is MGHDK and CDR2 is SYGVNS. CDR3 protein: CASRTDFSYEQYF. The DNA of the CDR3 is TGTGCCAGCCGGACAGACTTCTCCTACGAGCAGTACTTC.

The chain has TRBV14 and TRBJ2-1, with a possible D match to TRBD1 (6 bases). Germline V gene lookup returns CDR1 SGHDN and CDR2 FVKESK. The V gene lost 4 bases and the J gene lost 0 bases, with 13 bases spanning the gap. The CDR3 covers 16 residues. CDR3 sequence (DNA): TGTGCCAGCAGCCCTCGACAGGATAACTCCTACAATGAGCAGTTCTTC. Translation: CASSPRQDNSYNEQFF.

The V and J genes are TRBV2 and TRBJ1-3; D gene uncertain. Per the germline V gene, CDR1 is SNHLY and CDR2 is FYNNEI. The CDR3 consists of 15 residues. V gave up 8 bases and J gave up 4 bases, with 18 bases separating them. The chain's CDR3 is CASRYGSSGGNTIYF. The CDR3 bases are TGTGCCAGCCGGTACGGCTCTTCCGGGGGAAACACCATATATTTT.

CDR3 bases: TGTGCCAGCAGCTTGGAGTTCGGGCAGGGGGACTATGGCTACACCTTC. As protein: CASSLEFGQGDYGYTF. The chain carries TRBV5-4 and TRBJ1-2; the match to TRBD1 covers 7 bases. The length of the CDR3 is 16 residues. Per the germline V gene, CDR1 is SGHNT and CDR2 is YYREEE (reference sequence). With V trimmed by 0 bases and J by 3 bases, 8 bases remained unmatched.

This clone has just a few counts. For the CDR3, the DNA is TGTGCCAGCAGCTTAGAACTTAATGAAAAACTGTTTTTT. Residues: CASSLELNEKLFF. This chain uses TRBV7-3 with TRBJ1-4; no clear D. The CDR3 has 13 amino acids. Germline-derived CDR1 and CDR2 are SGHTA and FQGTGA. The V end was cut by 2 bases, the J end by 4 bases, with 5 bases between.

The J gene is TRBJ1-4, the V gene TRBV7-9; 7 nucleotides agree with TRBD1. With V trimmed by 5 bases and J by 6 bases, 9 bases remained unmatched. From germline, CDR1 is SEHNR and CDR2 FQNEAQ (reference sequence). This CDR3 spans 15 amino acids. CDR3 DNA sequence: TGTGCCAGCAGCCTGGGGGACAGCCATTATGAAAAACTGTTTTTT. Translated: CASSLGDSHYEKLFF.

The chain links TRBV5-1 to TRBJ1-6, with 8 bases aligning to TRBD1. The germline V gene encodes CDR1 SGHRS and CDR2 YFSETQ. The trim removed 3 bases at V and 9 bases at J, leaving 5 bases unmatched. CDR3 length equals 14 residues. CDR3 nucleotide sequence: TGCGCCAGCAGCTCCGGACAGGGAGGTTCACCCCTCCACTTT. It specifies CASSSGQGGSPLHF.

The CDR3 protein is CASSVSPTPGETQYF. As DNA, the CDR3 is TGTGCCAGCAGCGTAAGCCCGACCCCGGGGGAGACCCAGTACTTC. This chain uses TRBV9 with TRBJ2-7; D possibly corresponds to TRBD2 (5 bases). With the DNA end fitting TRBJ2-5 better, the J assignment may be wrong. CDR3 length: 15 residues. The germline gives CDR1 SGDLS, CDR2 YYNGEE.

V usage is TRBV30 and J usage is TRBJ1-5; tentative D call: TRBD1 (6 bases). The CDR3 contains 13 residues. V was shortened by 2 bases and J by 4 bases, with 9 bases between the two germline ends. Germline V gene lookup returns CDR1 GTSNPN and CDR2 SVGIG (reference sequence). CDR3 sequence: CAWSLQGNQPQHF. Written as DNA, the CDR3 is TGTGCCTGGAGTCTCCAGGGGAATCAGCCCCAGCATTTT.